The sequence of this T cell receptor (beta chain) was determined in a study of T cell responses to AZD1222 COVID-19 vaccine. Study-wide results and caveats: Spike-specific TCR breadth and depth grew following two AZD1222 doses. No day 14 peak samples; only post-peak repertoires were characterized.

Some clones are missing from TCRdb's copy, which holds only in-frame ones; the method was immunoSEQ multiplex PCR. The table records 150,000 to 200,000 clones, around 90% of them present only once. Note on this clone: Its antigen is not identified. The same CDR3 also results from other DNA sequences found in this sample.

The CDR3 extends over 15 amino acids. Trimming stripped 2 bases from V and 0 bases from J, with 8 bases between. Germline V gene sequence: CDR1 SGHTA, CDR2 FQGNSA. The specimen was peripheral blood, collected 28 days after the second AZD1222 dose. The TCR comes from an adult who received the AZD1222 COVID-19 vaccine. The chain employs TRBV7-2 and TRBJ2-1; D tentatively reads TRBD1 or TRBD2 (5 bases each). The CDR3 spells CASSLSGSSYNEQFF. The CDR3 coding sequence is TGTGCCAGCAGCTTATCAGGGAGCTCCTACAATGAGCAGTTCTTC.